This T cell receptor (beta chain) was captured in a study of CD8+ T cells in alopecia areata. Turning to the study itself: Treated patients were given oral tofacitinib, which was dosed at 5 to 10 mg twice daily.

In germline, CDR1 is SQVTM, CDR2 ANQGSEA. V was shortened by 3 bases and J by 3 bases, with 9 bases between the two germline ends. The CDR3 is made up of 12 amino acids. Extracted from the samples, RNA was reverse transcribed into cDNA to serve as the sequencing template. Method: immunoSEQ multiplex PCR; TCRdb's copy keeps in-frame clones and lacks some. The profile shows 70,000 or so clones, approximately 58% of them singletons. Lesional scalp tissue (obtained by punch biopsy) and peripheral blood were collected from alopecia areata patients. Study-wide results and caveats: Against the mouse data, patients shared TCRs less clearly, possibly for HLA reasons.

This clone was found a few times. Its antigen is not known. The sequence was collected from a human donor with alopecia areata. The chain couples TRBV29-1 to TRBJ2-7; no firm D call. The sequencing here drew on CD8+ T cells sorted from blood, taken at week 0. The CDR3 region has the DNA TGCAGCGTTGACGTCGGCGGCTACGAGCAGTACTTC. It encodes CSVDVGGYEQYF.